A single sample gave rise to the 29 T cell receptor beta chains below, sequenced in a study of blood T cell repertoires in COVID-19. Produced via immunoSEQ multiplex PCR; TCRdb's table is partial and in-frame only. The sample lists 60,000 to 85,000 clones; around 80% were seen once. What was sequenced was peripheral blood. The receptors derive from a human donor in a cohort sampled during active COVID-19.

This chain joins TRBV6-6 and TRBJ1-1, with 7 bases that match TRBD1. The CDR3 spans 13 residues. V dropped 2 bases and J dropped 8; count of bases not matched to a gene: 5. The germline gives CDR1 MNHNY, CDR2 SVGAGI (reference sequence). As DNA, the CDR3 is TGTGCCAGCAGTTACATCGGACAGGTAGAAGCTTTCTTT. This sequence encodes CASSYIGQVEAFF.

This chain uses TRBV7-8 with TRBJ2-1; 7 nucleotides line up with TRBD2. V trimming: 2 bases; J trimming: 1 base; junction bases outside the gene matches: 8. The length of the CDR3 is 17 residues. The germline gives CDR1 SGHVS, CDR2 FQNEAQ. The CDR3 DNA is TGTGCCAGCAGCTTAAACGGCGCGGGAGCATCCTACAATGAGCAGTTCTTC. Its protein is CASSLNGAGASYNEQFF. The full variable domain, in which reference TRBV7-8 and TRBJ2-1 provide the parts outside the CDR3, is GAGVSQSPRYKVAKRGQDVALRCDPISGHVSLFWYQQALGQGPEFLTYFQNEAQLDKSGLPSDRFFAERPEGSVSTLKIQRTQQEDSAVYLCASSLNGAGASYNEQFFGPGTRLTVL.

The rearrangement links TRBV7-6 to TRBJ1-2; D is possibly TRBD1 (5 bases). Germline values: CDR1 SGHVS, CDR2 FNYEAQ. V dropped 4 bases and J dropped 8 bases, with 17 bases sitting between them. This CDR3 is 14 amino acids long. The DNA for the CDR3 is TGTGCCAGCAGCTCTTTGGGGGGGACCGAGGGCTACACCTTC. Translating gives CASSSLGGTEGYTF. The whole variable domain, filled in from reference TRBV7-6 and TRBJ1-2, reads GAGVSQSPRYKVTKRGQDVALRCDPISGHVSLYWYRQALGQGPEFLTYFNYEAQQDKSGLPNDRFSAERPEGSISTLTIQRTEQRDSAMYRCASSSLGGTEGYTFGSGTRLTVV.

The V and J genes are TRBV7-2 and TRBJ1-3; the D gene is possibly TRBD1 (6 bases). There are 15 residues in the CDR3. Germline V gene lookup returns CDR1 SGHTA and CDR2 FQGNSA. Trimming took 1 base from V and 0 from J, leaving 7 bases between them. The CDR3 loop is CASSLVTGSGNTIYF. For the CDR3, the DNA is TGTGCCAGCAGCTTAGTGACAGGCTCTGGAAACACCATATATTTT.

The V call is TRBV6-5, the J call TRBJ1-4; D is possibly TRBD1 (5 bases). Germline CDR1 and CDR2: MNHEY and SVGAGI. Trimming stripped 7 bases from V and 10 bases from J, with 16 bases between. This CDR3 is 13 amino acids long. CDR3 bases: TGTGCCAGCATGGGTAGGCAGGGCGGAAAACTGTTTTTT. This translates into CASMGRQGGKLFF.

V usage is TRBV2 and J usage is TRBJ2-5; 9 nucleotides line up with TRBD2. Germline values: CDR1 SNHLY, CDR2 FYNNEI. The V and J ends lost 8 bases and 5 bases, in that order; junction bases with no gene match: 9. The CDR3 consists of 14 residues. The CDR3 coding sequence is TGTGCCAGCGGCGGGACTAGCCGGACGGAGACCCAGTACTTC. Translating it yields CASGGTSRTETQYF.

The V gene is TRBV5-1, the J gene TRBJ1-5, with 7 bases that match TRBD1. The V gene end was trimmed by 4 bases and the J gene end by 5 bases; junction bases not matched to a gene: 9. The CDR3 extends over 15 amino acids. The germline V gene has CDR1 SGHRS and CDR2 YFSETQ. CDR3 amino acids: CASSPAGTAYQPQHF. The CDR3 coding sequence is TGCGCCAGCAGCCCGGCAGGGACAGCATATCAGCCCCAGCATTTT.

The rearrangement joins TRBV5-1 to TRBJ1-4; D not certain. The V and J ends lost 2 bases and 5 bases respectively, with 10 bases between them. The CDR3 covers 14 residues. CDR1 and CDR2 from the germline V gene are SGHRS and YFSETQ. The DNA for the CDR3 is TGCGCCAGCAGCTTTCACAGCTGGAATGAAAAACTGTTTTTT. Translation gives CASSFHSWNEKLFF.

This clone was detected once. The chain is built from TRBV7-2 and TRBJ2-7; TRBD2 is a possible D gene (6 bases). Germline loops: CDR1 SGHTA, CDR2 FQGNSA. V lost 4 bases to trimming and J lost 0 bases, with 19 bases between them. The CDR3 is 17 amino acids. CDR3 DNA sequence: TGTGCCAGCAGCTCTATGGGACCGGGACTCCTCTCCTACGAGCAGTACTTC. Translated: CASSSMGPGLLSYEQYF. Complete variable domain (other parts from reference TRBV7-2 and TRBJ2-7): GAGVSQSPSNKVTEKGKDVELRCDPISGHTALYWYRQSLGQGLEFLIYFQGNSAPDKSGLPSDRFSAERTGGSVSTLTIQRTQQEDSAVYLCASSSMGPGLLSYEQYFGPGTRLTVT.

This chain joins TRBV19 and TRBJ1-1, with 9 bases lining up with TRBD1. The CDR3 sequence is 12 residues long. Unmatched junction bases numbered 6, after V lost 5 bases and J lost 11 bases. Germline V gives CDR1 LNHDA, CDR2 SQIVND (reference sequence). Written as DNA, the CDR3 is TGTGCCAGTAGTTCCGGGACAGGGTTTGCTTTCTTT. Translation gives CASSSGTGFAFF. Filled out from reference TRBV19 and TRBJ1-1, the complete variable domain reads DGGITQSPKYLFRKEGQNVTLSCEQNLNHDAMYWYRQDPGQGLRLIYYSQIVNDFQKGDIAEGYSVSREKKESFPLTVTSAQKNPTAFYLCASSSGTGFAFFGQGTRLTVV.

A remark on this clone: An end of the junction differs from the germline gene, which may be a read error. J is TRBJ2-7 and V is TRBV10-3, with 14 bases identical to TRBD2. Per the germline V gene, CDR1 is ENHRY and CDR2 is SYGVKD. There are 14 residues in the CDR3. This CDR3 is CAISGTSGGYVQYF. In DNA, the CDR3 is TGTGCCATCAGTGGGACTAGCGGGGGGTACGTGCAGTACTTC.

The genes are TRBV11-3 and TRBJ2-1; 9 nucleotides match TRBD1. After removal of 5 bases from V and 0 bases from J, the junction contained 8 bases not matched to a gene. This CDR3 is 17 amino acids long. Germline lookup yields CDR1 SGHNT and CDR2 YENEEA. CDR3 DNA: TGTGCCAGCAGCCCTACCGGGACAGGGAGCTCCTACAATGAGCAGTTCTTC. Its protein is CASSPTGTGSSYNEQFF.

The rearrangement joins TRBV9 to TRBJ2-1, with TRBD1 identical over 10 bases. Unmatched junction bases numbered 6, after V lost 6 bases and J lost 6 bases. The CDR3 has 14 amino acids. CDR1 and CDR2 (germline): SGDLS, YYNGEE. CDR3 sequence: CASTARTGGNEQFF. CDR3 DNA sequence: TGTGCCAGCACCGCCAGGACAGGGGGCAATGAGCAGTTCTTC.

The count of this clone is one. The rearrangement uses TRBV7-2 and TRBJ2-5, with 12 bases fitting TRBD1. From germline, CDR1 is SGHTA and CDR2 FQGNSA. The CDR3 extends over 15 amino acids. Trimming took 7 bases from V and 1 from J; bases not matched to a gene: 4. The CDR3 coding sequence is TGTGCCAGCATCCGGGACAGGGGGCGCCAAGAGACCCAGTACTTC. Protein: CASIRDRGRQETQYF.

This chain joins TRBV28 and TRBJ2-7; 9 bases match TRBD2. CDR1 MDHEN and CDR2 SYDVKM come from the germline V gene. This CDR3 contains 15 residues. V lost 3 bases, J lost 0 bases, and 3 bases stayed unmatched. CDR3 amino acids: CASSFQRGVSYEQYF. CDR3 coding DNA: TGTGCCAGCAGTTTCCAGCGGGGGGTCTCCTACGAGCAGTACTTC. Full variable domain (remainder filled in from reference TRBV28 and TRBJ2-7): DVKVTQSSRYLVKRTGEKVFLECVQDMDHENMFWYRQDPGLGLRLIYFSYDVKMKEKGDIPEGYSVSREKKERFSLILESASTNQTSMYLCASSFQRGVSYEQYFGPGTRLTVT.

The V gene is TRBV30, the J gene TRBJ1-4; 8 positions agree with TRBD1. J lost 0 bases, V lost 2 bases, and 11 bases had no gene match. The CDR3 runs 18 residues. CDR1 GTSNPN and CDR2 SVGIG come from the germline V gene (reference sequence). The CDR3 here is CAWSFQGAILSTNEKLFF. CDR3 DNA sequence: TGTGCCTGGAGTTTCCAGGGGGCGATCCTATCAACTAATGAAAAACTGTTTTTT.

The V and J genes are TRBV5-1 and TRBJ2-5, with a weak D call TRBD2 (5 bases). CDR1 and CDR2 (germline): SGHRS, YFSETQ. V lost 1 base and J lost 1, with 11 bases in between. CDR3 size: 15 residues. The DNA for the CDR3 is TGCGCCAGCAGCTTGATACCTCGGGGCCAAGAGACCCAGTACTTC. This gives the protein CASSLIPRGQETQYF.

This chain links TRBV11-3 with TRBJ2-4; D gene uncertain. From germline, CDR1 is SGHNT and CDR2 YENEEA. The CDR3 has 15 residues. Trimming cost V 4 bases and J 0 bases, with 10 bases left between them. The CDR3 bases are TGTGCCAGCAGCTCCCTAGGTCTAGCCAAAAACATTCAGTACTTC. It encodes CASSSLGLAKNIQYF.

This clone was seen once. In DNA form, the CDR3 reads TGTGCCAGCTCACCGCCACTAGCGGGAGGTAGAGATGAGCAGTTCTTC. Its protein product is CASSPPLAGGRDEQFF. The genes are TRBV18 and TRBJ2-1; 12 nucleotides line up with TRBD2. The CDR3 is made up of 16 amino acids. Germline assignment: CDR1 KGHSH and CDR2 LQKENI. V dropped 3 bases and J dropped 8; count of bases not matched to a gene: 8.

The CDR3 bases are TGTGCCAGCAGCAAACGACTAGCGGGGGGGCTCGGGGAGCTGTTTTTT. This gives the protein CASSKRLAGGLGELFF. V gene TRBV11-2 combines with J gene TRBJ2-2; 14 nucleotides agree with TRBD2. The CDR3 has 16 amino acids. The V gene's germline CDR1 is SGHAT and CDR2 FQNNGV. The V gene end was trimmed by 5 bases and the J gene end by 7 bases; junction bases not matched to a gene: 6.

The rearrangement links TRBV19 to TRBJ2-5; 8 nucleotides match TRBD2. Losses at the gene ends were 5 bases for V and 5 bases for J; bases not matched to a gene: 22. The CDR3 is 19 amino acids. CDR1 and CDR2 (germline): LNHDA, SQIVND (reference sequence). The DNA of the CDR3 is TGTGCCAGTAGTCCTAACTTACCGAGTAGCGGGATTCCGGAGGAGACCCAGTACTTC. It is translated as CASSPNLPSSGIPEETQYF.

The chain has TRBV18 and TRBJ1-2, with 9 nucleotides matching TRBD1. CDR3 length: 17 amino acids. The germline V gene has CDR1 KGHSH and CDR2 LQKENI. V was clipped by 1 base and J by 6 bases; unmatched bases: 12. CDR3 loop: CASSPRTTGGQKNGYTF. CDR3 sequence (DNA): TGTGCCAGCTCACCACGTACCACAGGGGGCCAGAAGAATGGCTACACCTTC.

This clone was observed a few times. The J gene is TRBJ1-4, the V gene TRBV6-5; TRBD1 aligns across 8 bases. Per the germline V gene, CDR1 is MNHEY and CDR2 is SVGAGI. This CDR3 contains 16 residues. V trimming: 0 bases; J trimming: 1 base; junction bases outside the gene matches: 1. The CDR3, as DNA: TGTGCCAGCAGTTACTCCGGACAGGGAACTAATGAAAAACTGTTTTTT. Protein product: CASSYSGQGTNEKLFF.

This chain connects TRBV7-9 to TRBJ1-2; possible D gene TRBD1, 6 bases. V lost 4 bases and J 4 bases, leaving 16 bases between the germline ends. CDR3 length equals 15 residues. Germline CDR1 SEHNR, CDR2 FQNEAQ (reference sequence). The CDR3 DNA reads as TGTGCCAGCAGCTCTACCCCACAGGGCGGCTATGGCTACACCTTC. Residues: CASSSTPQGGYGYTF.

This clone was counted a few times. V gene TRBV18 combines with J gene TRBJ2-7; 13 bases match TRBD2. CDR3 size: 15 residues. The ends lost 2 bases at V and 2 bases at J; junction bases unmatched: 0. Looked up from germline, CDR1 is KGHSH and CDR2 is LQKENI. The CDR3 nucleotides are TGTGCCAGCTCACCAGGGACTAGCGGGGCCTACGAGCAGTACTTC. Translated, it gives CASSPGTSGAYEQYF.

The chain couples TRBV6-5 to TRBJ2-7, with D possibly TRBD2 on 5 matching bases. The CDR3 sequence is 14 residues long. The V gene's germline CDR1 is MNHEY and CDR2 SVGAGI. V lost 4 bases and J lost 2, with 12 bases in between. The CDR3 here is CASSSPGNTYEQYF. The DNA for the CDR3 is TGTGCCAGCAGTTCCCCGGGGAACACCTACGAGCAGTACTTC.

This chain uses TRBV7-9 with TRBJ1-4; a possible D gene is TRBD1 (5 bases). This CDR3 spans 14 amino acids. CDR1 is SEHNR and CDR2 is FQNEAQ in the germline V gene (reference sequence). V gave up 1 base and J gave up 4 bases, with 7 bases separating them. CDR3 in amino acids: CASSLGQLNEKLFF. The DNA of the CDR3 is TGTGCCAGCAGCTTAGGACAGCTTAATGAAAAACTGTTTTTT.

This clone was counted a few times. The chain carries TRBV27 and TRBJ2-3; 9 bases fit TRBD2. The trim removed 3 bases at V and 0 bases at J, leaving 10 bases unmatched. CDR1 is MNHEY, CDR2 SMNVEV, per germline (reference sequence). The CDR3 length is 18 residues. Here the CDR3 reads CASSLGRTSVMSTDTQYF. The CDR3 region has the DNA TGTGCCAGCAGTTTGGGTCGGACTAGCGTGATGAGCACAGATACGCAGTATTTT.

This clone has a single count. The chain recombines TRBV19 with TRBJ2-1; 7 nucleotides align to TRBD2. The CDR3 totals 16 residues. CDR1 and CDR2 (germline): LNHDA, SQIVND (reference sequence). After removal of 4 bases from V and 0 bases from J, the junction contained 6 bases not matched to a gene. Here the CDR3 reads CASSKDPSGSYNEQFF. The CDR3 DNA reads as TGTGCCAGTAGTAAGGATCCTAGCGGCTCCTACAATGAGCAGTTCTTC.